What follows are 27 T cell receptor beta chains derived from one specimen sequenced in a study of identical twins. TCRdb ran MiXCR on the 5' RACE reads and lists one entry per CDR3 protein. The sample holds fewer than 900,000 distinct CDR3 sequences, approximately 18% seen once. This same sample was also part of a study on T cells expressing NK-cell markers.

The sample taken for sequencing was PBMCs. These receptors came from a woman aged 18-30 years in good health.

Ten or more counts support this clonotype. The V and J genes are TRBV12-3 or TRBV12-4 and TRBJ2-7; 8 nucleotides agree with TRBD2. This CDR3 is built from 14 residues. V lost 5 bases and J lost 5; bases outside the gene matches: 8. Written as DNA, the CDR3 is TGTGCCAGCAGTCGGGGGGGGAGCGAGAACGAGCAGTACTTC. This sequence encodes CASSRGGSENEQYF.

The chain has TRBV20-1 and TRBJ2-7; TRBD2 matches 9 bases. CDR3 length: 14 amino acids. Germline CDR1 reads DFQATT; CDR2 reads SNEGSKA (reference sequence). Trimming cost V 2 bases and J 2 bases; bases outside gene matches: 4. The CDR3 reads CSARLAGLPYEQYF. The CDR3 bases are TGCAGTGCTAGACTAGCGGGACTCCCCTACGAGCAGTACTTC.

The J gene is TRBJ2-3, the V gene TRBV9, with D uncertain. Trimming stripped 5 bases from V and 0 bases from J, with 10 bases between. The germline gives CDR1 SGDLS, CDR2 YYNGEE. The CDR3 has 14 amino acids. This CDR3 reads CASSVRGSTDTQYF. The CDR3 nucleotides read TGTGCCAGCAGTGTGAGAGGAAGCACAGATACGCAGTATTTT.

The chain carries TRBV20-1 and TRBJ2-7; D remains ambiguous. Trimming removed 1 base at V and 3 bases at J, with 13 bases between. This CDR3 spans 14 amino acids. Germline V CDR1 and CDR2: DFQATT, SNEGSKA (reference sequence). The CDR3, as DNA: TGCAGTGCTAGAGGATCCGCCTTTCTCTACGAGCAGTACTTC. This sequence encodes CSARGSAFLYEQYF.

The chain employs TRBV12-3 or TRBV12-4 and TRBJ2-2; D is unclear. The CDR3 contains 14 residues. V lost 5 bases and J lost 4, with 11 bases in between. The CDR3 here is CASSPRQPTGELFF. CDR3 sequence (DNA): TGTGCCAGCAGTCCGAGACAACCCACCGGGGAGCTGTTTTTT.

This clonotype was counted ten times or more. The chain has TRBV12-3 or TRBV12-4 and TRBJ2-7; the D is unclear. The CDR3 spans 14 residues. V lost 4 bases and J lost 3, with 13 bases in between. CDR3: CASSSSYKGYEQYF. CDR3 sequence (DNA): TGTGCCAGCAGTTCCTCCTACAAGGGCTACGAGCAGTACTTC.

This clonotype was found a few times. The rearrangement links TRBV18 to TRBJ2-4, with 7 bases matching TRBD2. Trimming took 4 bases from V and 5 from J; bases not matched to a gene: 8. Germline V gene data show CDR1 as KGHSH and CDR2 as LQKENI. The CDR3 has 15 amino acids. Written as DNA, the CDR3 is TGTGCCAGCTCACTTCGGCGGGAGTTCCAAAACATTCAGTACTTC. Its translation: CASSLRREFQNIQYF.

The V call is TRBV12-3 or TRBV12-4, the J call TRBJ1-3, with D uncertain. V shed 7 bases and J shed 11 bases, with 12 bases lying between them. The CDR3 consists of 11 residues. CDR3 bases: TGTGCCAGCACCGAGAGACGTGCCATATATTTT. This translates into CASTERRAIYF.

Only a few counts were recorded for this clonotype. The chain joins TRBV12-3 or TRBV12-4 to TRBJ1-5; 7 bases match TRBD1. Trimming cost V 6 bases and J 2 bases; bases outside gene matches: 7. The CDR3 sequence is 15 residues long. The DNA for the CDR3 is TGTGCCAGCAGGACAGGGAGTCTGGGCAATCAGCCCCAGCATTTT. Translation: CASRTGSLGNQPQHF.

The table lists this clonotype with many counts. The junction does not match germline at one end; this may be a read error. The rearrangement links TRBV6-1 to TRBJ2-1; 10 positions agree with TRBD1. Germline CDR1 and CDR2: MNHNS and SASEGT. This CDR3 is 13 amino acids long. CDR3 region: CASRDRGYNEQFF. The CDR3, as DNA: TGCGCCAGCAGGGACAGGGGCTACAATGAGCAGTTCTTC.

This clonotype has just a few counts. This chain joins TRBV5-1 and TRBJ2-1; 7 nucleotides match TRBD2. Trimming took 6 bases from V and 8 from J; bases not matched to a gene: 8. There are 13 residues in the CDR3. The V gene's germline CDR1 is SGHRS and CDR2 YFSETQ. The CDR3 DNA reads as TGCGCCAGCAATCGGGCCGGGGGGTATGAGCAGTTCTTC. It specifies CASNRAGGYEQFF.

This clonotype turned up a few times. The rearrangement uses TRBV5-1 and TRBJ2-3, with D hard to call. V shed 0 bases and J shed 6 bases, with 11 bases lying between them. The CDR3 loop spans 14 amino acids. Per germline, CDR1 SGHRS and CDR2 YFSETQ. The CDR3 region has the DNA TGCGCCAGCAGCTTGGCCGAGTGGATCGATACGCAGTATTTT. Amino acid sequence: CASSLAEWIDTQYF.

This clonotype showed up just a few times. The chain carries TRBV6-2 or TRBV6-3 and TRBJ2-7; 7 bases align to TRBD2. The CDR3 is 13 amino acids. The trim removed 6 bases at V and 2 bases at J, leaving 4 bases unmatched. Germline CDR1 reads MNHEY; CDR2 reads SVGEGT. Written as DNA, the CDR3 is TGTGCCAGCAGCCGCGGACTAGCCTACGAGCAGTACTTC. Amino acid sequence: CASSRGLAYEQYF.

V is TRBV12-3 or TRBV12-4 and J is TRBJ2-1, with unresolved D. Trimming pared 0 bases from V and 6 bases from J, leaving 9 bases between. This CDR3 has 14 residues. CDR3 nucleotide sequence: TGTGCCAGCAGTTTAGCGGCGTTGGGCAATGAGCAGTTCTTC. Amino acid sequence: CASSLAALGNEQFF.

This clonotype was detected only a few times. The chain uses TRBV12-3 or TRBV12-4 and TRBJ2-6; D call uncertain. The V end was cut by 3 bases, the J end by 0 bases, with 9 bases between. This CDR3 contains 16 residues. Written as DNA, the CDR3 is TGTGCCAGCAGTTTCTCGGGTTTCTCTGGGGCCAACGTCCTGACTTTC. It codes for CASSFSGFSGANVLTF.

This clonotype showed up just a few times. The CDR3 is CASTNTPNYGYTF. The CDR3 nucleotides are TGTGCCAGCACCAATACCCCTAACTATGGCTACACCTTC. The chain has TRBV12-3 or TRBV12-4 and TRBJ1-2; D call uncertain. This CDR3 has 13 amino acids. Trimming removed 7 bases at V and 0 bases at J, with 9 bases between.

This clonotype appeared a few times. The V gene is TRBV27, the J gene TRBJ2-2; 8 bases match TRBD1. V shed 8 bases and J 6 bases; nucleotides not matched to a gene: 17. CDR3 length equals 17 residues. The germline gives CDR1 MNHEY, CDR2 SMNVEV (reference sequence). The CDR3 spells CASGYRGQGGRAGELFF. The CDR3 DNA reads TGTGCCAGCGGCTATCGAGGACAGGGAGGTCGGGCCGGGGAGCTGTTTTTT.

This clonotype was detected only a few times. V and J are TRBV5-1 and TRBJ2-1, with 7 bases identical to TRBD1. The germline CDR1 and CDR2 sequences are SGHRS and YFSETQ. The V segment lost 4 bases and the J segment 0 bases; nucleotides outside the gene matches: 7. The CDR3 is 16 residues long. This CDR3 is CASSGIGGDSYNEQFF. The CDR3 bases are TGCGCCAGCAGCGGGATAGGGGGCGACTCCTACAATGAGCAGTTCTTC.

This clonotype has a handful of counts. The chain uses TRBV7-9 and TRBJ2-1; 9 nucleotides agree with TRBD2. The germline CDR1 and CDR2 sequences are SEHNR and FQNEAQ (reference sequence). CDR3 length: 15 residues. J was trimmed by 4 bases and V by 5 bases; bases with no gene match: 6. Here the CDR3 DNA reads TGTGCCAGCAGCCAACCGGGACTAGCTTACAATGAGCAGTTCTTC. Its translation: CASSQPGLAYNEQFF.

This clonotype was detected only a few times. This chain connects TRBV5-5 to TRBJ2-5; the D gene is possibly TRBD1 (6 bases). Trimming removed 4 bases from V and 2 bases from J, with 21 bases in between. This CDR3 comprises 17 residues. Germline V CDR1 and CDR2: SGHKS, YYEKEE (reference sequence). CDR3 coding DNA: TGTGCCAGCAGCCGAGGATATACAGGTCAGGGGCAAGAGACCCAGTACTTC. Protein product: CASSRGYTGQGQETQYF.

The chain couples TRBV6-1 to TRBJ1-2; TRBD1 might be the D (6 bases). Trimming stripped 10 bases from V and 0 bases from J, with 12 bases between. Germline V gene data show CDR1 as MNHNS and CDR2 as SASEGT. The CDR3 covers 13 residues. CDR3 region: CATYRAPNYGYTF. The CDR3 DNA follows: TGTGCCACTTACAGGGCTCCTAACTATGGCTACACCTTC.

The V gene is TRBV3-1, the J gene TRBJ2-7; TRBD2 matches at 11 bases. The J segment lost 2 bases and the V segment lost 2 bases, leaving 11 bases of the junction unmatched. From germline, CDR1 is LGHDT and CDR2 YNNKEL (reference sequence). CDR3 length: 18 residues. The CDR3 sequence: CASSQRRKLAGDTYEQYF. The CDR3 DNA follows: TGTGCCAGCAGCCAACGCCGCAAACTAGCGGGGGATACCTACGAGCAGTACTTC.

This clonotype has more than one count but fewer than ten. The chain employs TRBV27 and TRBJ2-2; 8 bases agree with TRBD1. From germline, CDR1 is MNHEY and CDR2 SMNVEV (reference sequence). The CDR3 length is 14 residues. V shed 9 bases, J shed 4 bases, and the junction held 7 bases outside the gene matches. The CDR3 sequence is CASRWDRLTGELFF. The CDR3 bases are TGTGCCAGTAGATGGGACAGGCTCACCGGGGAGCTGTTTTTT.

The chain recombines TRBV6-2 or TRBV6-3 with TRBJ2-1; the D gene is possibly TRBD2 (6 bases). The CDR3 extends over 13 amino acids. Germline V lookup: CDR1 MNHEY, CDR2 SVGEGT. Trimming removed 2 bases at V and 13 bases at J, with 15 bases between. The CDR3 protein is CASSYAGLPNQFF. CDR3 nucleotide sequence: TGTGCCAGCAGTTACGCGGGACTCCCCAACCAGTTCTTC.

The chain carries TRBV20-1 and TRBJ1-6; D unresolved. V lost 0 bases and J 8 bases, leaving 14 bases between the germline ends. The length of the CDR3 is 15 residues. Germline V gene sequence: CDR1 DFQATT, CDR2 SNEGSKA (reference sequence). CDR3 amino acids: CSARDVDGRDSPLHF. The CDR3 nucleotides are TGCAGTGCTAGAGATGTTGACGGGAGAGATTCACCCCTCCACTTT.

The CDR3 is CASSPRPGPMGGYTF. In DNA, the CDR3 is TGTGCCAGCAGCCCCCGACCCGGGCCGATGGGTGGCTACACCTTC. The chain links TRBV7-3 to TRBJ1-2; D ambiguous. Germline-derived CDR1 and CDR2 are SGHTA and FQGTGA. The CDR3 is made up of 15 amino acids. Deletions cut 5 bases from V and 7 bases from J, with 20 bases between.

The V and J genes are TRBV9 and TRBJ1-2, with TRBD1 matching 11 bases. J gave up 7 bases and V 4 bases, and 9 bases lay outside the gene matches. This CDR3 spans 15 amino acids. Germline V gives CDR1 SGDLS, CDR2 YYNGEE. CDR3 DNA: TGTGCCAGCAGCTCGGGACAGGGGGTGACCTTTGGCTACACCTTC. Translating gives CASSSGQGVTFGYTF.